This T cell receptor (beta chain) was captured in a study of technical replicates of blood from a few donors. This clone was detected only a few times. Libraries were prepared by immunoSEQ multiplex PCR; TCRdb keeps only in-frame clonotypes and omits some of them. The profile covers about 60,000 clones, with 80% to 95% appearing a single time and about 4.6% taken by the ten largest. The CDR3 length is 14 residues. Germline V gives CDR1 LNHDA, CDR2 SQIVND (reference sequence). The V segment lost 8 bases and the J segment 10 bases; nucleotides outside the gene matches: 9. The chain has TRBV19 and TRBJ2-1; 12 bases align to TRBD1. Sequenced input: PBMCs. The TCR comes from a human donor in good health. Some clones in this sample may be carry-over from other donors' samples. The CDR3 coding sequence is TGTGCCAGTTCCGGGACAGGGGGCCGGCGGGAGCAGTTCTTC. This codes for CASSGTGGRREQFF.